The next 3 T cell receptor beta chains were all read from a single sample in a study of human T cells and chemical hapten exposure. Indicated time point: patch test 3, about 24 weeks after DPC sensitization. Treatment: therapeutic diphenylcyclopropenone sensitization with weekly scalp DPC. TCRdb redid the calling of the RACE reads with MiXCR, one entry per CDR3 protein. The repertoire holds 80,000 to 100,000 distinct CDR3 sequences, with about 10% as singletons. Material: whole blood, obtained in connection with sensitization to the hapten diphenylcyclopropenone (DPC). All receptors come from a woman aged 45-65 years with alopecia areata. Some clones in this sample may be carry-over from other donors' samples.

This clonotype was recorded many times. V is TRBV11-2 and J is TRBJ1-1; the D is unclear. CDR1 and CDR2 from the germline V gene are SGHAT and FQNNGV. The CDR3 totals 13 residues. V lost 2 bases to trimming and J lost 4 bases, with 8 bases between them. Here the CDR3 reads CASSLQESTEAFF. DNA of the CDR3: TGTGCCAGCAGCTTACAGGAAAGCACTGAAGCTTTCTTT.

V gene TRBV29-1 combines with J gene TRBJ1-4; TRBD1 agrees at 12 bases. V lost 4 bases to trimming and J lost 6 bases; unmatched junction nucleotides: 9. The CDR3 is made up of 16 amino acids. CDR1 is SQVTM, CDR2 ANQGSEA, per germline. CDR3 in amino acids: CSVGPGQGARHEKLFF. For the CDR3, the DNA is TGCAGCGTTGGGCCGGGACAGGGGGCGAGACATGAAAAACTGTTTTTT.

There are many counts of this clonotype. The CDR3 protein is CASSWGGSGANVLTF. The CDR3, as DNA: TGTGCCAGCAGTTGGGGGGGTTCTGGGGCCAACGTCCTGACTTTC. The chain recombines TRBV6-2 or TRBV6-3 with TRBJ2-6; 7 bases agree with TRBD2. Germline assignment: CDR1 MNHEY and CDR2 SVGEGT. The V and J ends lost 4 bases and 1 base, in that order; junction bases with no gene match: 1. The CDR3 contains 15 residues.